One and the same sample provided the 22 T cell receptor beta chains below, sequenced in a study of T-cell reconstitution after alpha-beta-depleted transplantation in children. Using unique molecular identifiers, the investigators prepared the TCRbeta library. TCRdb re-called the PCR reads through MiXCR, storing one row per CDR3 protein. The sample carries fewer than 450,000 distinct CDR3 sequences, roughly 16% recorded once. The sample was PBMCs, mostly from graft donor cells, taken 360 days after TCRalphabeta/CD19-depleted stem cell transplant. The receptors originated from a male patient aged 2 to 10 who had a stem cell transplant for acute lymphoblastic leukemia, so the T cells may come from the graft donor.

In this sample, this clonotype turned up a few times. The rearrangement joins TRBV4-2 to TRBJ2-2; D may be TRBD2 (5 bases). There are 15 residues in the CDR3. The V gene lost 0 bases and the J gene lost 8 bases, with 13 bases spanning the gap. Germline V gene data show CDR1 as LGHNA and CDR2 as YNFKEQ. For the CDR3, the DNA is TGTGCCAGCAGCCAAGAAAATAGCGCCCCAGGGGAGCTGTTTTTT. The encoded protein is CASSQENSAPGELFF.

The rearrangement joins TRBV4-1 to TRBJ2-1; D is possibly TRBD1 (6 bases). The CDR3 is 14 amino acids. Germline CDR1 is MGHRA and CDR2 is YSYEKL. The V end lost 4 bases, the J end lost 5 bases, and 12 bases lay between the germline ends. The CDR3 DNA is TGCGCCAGCAGCCCAACGGACAGCAACAATGAGCAGTTCTTC. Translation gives CASSPTDSNNEQFF.

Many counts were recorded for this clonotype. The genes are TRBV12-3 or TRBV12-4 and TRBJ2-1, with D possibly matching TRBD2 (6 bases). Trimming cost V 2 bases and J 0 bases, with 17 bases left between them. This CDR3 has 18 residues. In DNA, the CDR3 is TGTGCCAGCAGTTTATCAGGTCCGGAGGAGGGCTCCTACAATGAGCAGTTCTTC. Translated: CASSLSGPEEGSYNEQFF.

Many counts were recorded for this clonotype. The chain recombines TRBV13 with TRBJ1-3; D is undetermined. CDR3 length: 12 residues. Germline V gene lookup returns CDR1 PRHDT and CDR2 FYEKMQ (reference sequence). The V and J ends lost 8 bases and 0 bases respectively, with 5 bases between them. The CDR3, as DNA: TGTGCCAGCCACCGCTCTGGAAACACCATATATTTT. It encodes CASHRSGNTIYF.

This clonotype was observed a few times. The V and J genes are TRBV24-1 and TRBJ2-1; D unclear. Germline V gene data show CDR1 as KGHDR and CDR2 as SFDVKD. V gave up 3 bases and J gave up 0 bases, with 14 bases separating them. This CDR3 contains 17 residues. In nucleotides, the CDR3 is TGTGCCACCAGTGATACCGGACGGAAAAGCTCCTACAATGAGCAGTTCTTC. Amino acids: CATSDTGRKSSYNEQFF.

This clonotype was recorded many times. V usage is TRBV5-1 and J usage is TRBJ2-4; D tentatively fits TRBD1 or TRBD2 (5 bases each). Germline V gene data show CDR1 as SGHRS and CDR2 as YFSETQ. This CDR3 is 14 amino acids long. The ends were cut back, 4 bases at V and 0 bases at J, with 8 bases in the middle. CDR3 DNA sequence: TGCGCCAGCAGCATTGGGACAGCCAAAAACATTCAGTACTTC. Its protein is CASSIGTAKNIQYF.

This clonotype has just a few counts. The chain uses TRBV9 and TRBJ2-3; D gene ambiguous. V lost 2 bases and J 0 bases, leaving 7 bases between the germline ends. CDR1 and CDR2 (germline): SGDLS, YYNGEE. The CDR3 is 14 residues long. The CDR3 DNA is TGTGCCAGCAGCGTGTACGGTAGCACAGATACGCAGTATTTT. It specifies CASSVYGSTDTQYF. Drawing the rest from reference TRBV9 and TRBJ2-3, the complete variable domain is DSGVTQTPKHLITATGQRVTLRCSPRSGDLSVYWYQQSLDQGLQFLIQYYNGEERAKGNILERFSAQQFPDLHSELNLSSLELGDSALYFCASSVYGSTDTQYFGPGTRLTVL.

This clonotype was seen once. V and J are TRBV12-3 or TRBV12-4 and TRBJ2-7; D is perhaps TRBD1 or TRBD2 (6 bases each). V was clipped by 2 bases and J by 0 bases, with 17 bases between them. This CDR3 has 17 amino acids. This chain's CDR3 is CASSLLGGVPSSYEQYF. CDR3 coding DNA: TGTGCCAGCAGTTTACTGGGGGGCGTTCCGAGCTCCTACGAGCAGTACTTC.

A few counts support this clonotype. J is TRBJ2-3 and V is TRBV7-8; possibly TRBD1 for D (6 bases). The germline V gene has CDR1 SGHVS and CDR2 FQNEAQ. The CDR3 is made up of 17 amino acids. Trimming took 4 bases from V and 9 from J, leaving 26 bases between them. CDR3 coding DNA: TGTGCCAGCAGCTCTATTAGTCCGGGACAAAGGGGTGAGACGCAGTATTTT. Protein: CASSSISPGQRGETQYF.

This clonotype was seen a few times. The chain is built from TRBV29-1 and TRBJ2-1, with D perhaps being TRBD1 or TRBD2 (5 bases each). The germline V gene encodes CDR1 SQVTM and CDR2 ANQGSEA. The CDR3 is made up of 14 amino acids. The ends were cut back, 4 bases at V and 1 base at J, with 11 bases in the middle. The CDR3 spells CSVVERGSYNEQFF. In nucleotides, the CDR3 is TGCAGCGTTGTAGAGAGGGGTTCCTACAATGAGCAGTTCTTC.

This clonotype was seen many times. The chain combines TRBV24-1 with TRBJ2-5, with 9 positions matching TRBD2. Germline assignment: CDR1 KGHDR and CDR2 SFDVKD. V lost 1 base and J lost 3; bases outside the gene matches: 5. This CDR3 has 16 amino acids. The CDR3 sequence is CATSDLTREGKETQYF. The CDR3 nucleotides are TGTGCCACCAGTGATTTAACGCGGGAGGGAAAAGAGACCCAGTACTTC.

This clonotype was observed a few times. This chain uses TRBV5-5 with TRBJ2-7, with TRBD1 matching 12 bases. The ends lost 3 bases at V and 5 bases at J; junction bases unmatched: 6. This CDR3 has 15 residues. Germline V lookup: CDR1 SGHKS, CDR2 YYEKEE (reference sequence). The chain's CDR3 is CASSSFGTGGDEQYF. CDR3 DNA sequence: TGTGCCAGCAGCTCGTTCGGGACAGGGGGCGACGAGCAGTACTTC.

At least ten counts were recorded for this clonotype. CDR3 sequence reads: CASSEGLVFNEQFF. DNA of the CDR3: TGTGCCAGCAGCGAGGGACTAGTCTTCAATGAGCAGTTCTTC. The J gene is TRBJ2-1, the V gene TRBV12-3 or TRBV12-4; 8 bases are a match to TRBD2. Germline trimming cut 6 bases from V and 6 bases from J; bases unmatched to any gene: 7. CDR3 length equals 14 residues.

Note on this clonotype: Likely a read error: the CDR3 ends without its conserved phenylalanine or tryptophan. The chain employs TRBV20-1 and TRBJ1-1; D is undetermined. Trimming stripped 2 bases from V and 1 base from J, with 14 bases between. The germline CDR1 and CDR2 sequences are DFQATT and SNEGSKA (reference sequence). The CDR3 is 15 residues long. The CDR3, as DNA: TGCAGTGCTAGATCGATAAGGGTATCGAACACTGAAGCTTTCTTG. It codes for CSARSIRVSNTEAFL.

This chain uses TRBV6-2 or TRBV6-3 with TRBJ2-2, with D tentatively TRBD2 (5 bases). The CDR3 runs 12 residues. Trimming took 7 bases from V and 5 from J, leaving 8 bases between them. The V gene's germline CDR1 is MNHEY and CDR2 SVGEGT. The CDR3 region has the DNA TGTGCCAGCACAAGGAGGACCGGGGAGCTGTTTTTT. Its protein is CASTRRTGELFF.

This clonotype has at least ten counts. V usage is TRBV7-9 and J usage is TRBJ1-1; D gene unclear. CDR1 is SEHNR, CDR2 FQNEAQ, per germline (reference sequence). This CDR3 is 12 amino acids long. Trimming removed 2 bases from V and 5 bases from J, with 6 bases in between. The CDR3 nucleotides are TGTGCCAGCAGCTTAAAGGGAACTGAAGCTTTCTTT. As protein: CASSLKGTEAFF.

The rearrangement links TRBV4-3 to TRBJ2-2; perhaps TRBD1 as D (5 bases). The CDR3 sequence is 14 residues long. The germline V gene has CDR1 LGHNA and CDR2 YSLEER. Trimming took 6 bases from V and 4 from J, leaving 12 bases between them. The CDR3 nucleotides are TGCGCCAGCAGAGGACACTTACTCACCGGGGAGCTGTTTTTT. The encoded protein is CASRGHLLTGELFF.

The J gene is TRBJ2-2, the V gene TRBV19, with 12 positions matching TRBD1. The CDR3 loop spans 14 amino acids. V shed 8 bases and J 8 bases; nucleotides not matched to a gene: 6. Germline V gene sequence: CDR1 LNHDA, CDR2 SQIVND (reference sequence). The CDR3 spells CASSGTGGEGELFF. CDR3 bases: TGTGCCAGTTCCGGGACAGGGGGCGAGGGGGAGCTGTTTTTT. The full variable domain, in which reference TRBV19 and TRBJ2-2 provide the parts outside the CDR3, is DGGITQSPKYLFRKEGQNVTLSCEQNLNHDAMYWYRQDPGQGLRLIYYSQIVNDFQKGDIAEGYSVSREKKESFPLTVTSAQKNPTAFYLCASSGTGGEGELFFGEGSRLTVL.

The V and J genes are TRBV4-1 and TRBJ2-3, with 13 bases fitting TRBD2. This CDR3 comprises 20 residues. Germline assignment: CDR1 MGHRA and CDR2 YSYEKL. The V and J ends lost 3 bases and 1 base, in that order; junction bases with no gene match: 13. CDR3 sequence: CASSHALTSGRTRGTDTQYF. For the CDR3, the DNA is TGCGCCAGCAGCCACGCTCTGACTAGCGGGAGGACGCGGGGCACAGATACGCAGTATTTT.

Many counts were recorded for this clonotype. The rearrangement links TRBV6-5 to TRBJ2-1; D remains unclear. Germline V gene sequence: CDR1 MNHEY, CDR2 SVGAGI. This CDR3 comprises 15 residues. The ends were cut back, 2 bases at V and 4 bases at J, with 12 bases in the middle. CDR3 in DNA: TGTGCCAGCAGTTACGTATCAGCTCCTTACAATGAGCAGTTCTTC. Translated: CASSYVSAPYNEQFF.

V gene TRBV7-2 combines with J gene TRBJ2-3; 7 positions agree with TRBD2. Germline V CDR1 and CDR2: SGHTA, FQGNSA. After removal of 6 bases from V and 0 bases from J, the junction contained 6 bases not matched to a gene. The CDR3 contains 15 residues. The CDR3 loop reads CASSLQTSSTDTQYF. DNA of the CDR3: TGTGCCAGCAGTCTACAGACTAGCAGCACAGATACGCAGTATTTT.

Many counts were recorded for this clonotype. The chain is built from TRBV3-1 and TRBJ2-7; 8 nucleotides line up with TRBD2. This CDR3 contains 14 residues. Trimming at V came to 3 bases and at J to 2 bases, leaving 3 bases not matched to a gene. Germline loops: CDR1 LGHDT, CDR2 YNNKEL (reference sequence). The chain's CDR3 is CASSHAGGTYEQYF. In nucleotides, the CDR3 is TGTGCCAGCAGCCACGCGGGAGGCACCTACGAGCAGTACTTC.